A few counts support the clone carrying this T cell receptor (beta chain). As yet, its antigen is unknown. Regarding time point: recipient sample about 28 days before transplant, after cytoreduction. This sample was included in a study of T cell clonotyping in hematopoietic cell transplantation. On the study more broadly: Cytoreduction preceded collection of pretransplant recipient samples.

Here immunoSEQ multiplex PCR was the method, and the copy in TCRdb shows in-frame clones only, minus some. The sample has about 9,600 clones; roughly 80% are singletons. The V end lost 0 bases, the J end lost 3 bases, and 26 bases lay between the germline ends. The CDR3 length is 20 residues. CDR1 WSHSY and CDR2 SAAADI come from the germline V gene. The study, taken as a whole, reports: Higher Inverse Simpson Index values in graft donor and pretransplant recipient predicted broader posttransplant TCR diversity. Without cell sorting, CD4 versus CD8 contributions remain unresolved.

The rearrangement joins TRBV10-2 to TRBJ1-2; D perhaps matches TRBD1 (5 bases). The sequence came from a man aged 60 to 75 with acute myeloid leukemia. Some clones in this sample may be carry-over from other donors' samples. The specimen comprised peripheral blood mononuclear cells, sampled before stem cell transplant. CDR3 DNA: TGCGCCAGCAGTGAGTCTACGGTTAACCTCGCAGGGTTGTGGGACTATGGCTACACCTTC. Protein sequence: CASSESTVNLAGLWDYGYTF.